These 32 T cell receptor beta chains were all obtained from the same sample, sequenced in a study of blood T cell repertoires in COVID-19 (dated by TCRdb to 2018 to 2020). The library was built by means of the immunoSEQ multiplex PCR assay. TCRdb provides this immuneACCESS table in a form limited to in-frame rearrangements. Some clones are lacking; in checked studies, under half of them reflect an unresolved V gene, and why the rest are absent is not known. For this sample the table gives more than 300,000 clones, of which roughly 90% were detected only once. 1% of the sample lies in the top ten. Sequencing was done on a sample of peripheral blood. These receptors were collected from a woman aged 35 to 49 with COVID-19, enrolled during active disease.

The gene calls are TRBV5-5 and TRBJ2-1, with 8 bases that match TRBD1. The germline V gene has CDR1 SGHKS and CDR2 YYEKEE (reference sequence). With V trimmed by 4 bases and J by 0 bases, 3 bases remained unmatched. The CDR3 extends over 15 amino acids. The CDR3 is CASSLTGVSYNEQFF. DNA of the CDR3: TGTGCCAGCAGCCTGACAGGGGTCTCCTACAATGAGCAGTTCTTC. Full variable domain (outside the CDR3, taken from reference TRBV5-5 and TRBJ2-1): DAGVTQSPTHLIKTRGQQVTLRCSPISGHKSVSWYQQVLGQGPQFIFQYYEKEERGRGNFPDRFSARQFPNYSSELNVNALLLGDSALYLCASSLTGVSYNEQFFGPGTRLTVL.

In nucleotides, the CDR3 is TGCGCCAGCAGCTTGGCGTCAGATAATTCACCCCTCCACTTT. It translates to CASSLASDNSPLHF. The chain joins TRBV5-1 to TRBJ1-6, with D hard to call. Germline V CDR1 and CDR2: SGHRS, YFSETQ. The CDR3 is 14 residues long. The V gene lost 0 bases and the J gene lost 5 bases, with 6 bases spanning the gap. The whole variable domain, filled in from reference TRBV5-1 and TRBJ1-6, reads KAGVTQTPRYLIKTRGQQVTLSCSPISGHRSVSWYQQTPGQGLQFLFEYFSETQRNKGNFPGRFSGRQFSNSRSEMNVSTLELGDSALYLCASSLASDNSPLHFGNGTRLTVT.

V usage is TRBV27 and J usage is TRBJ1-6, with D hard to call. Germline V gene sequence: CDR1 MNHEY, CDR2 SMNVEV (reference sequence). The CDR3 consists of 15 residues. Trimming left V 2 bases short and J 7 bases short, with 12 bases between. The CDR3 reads CASSLRNSKNSPLHF. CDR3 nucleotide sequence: TGTGCCAGCAGTTTAAGGAACAGCAAAAATTCACCCCTCCACTTT.

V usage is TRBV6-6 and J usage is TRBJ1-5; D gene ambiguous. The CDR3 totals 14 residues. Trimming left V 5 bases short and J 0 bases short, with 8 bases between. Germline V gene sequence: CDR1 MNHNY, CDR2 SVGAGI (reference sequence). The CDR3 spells CASSEGYSNQPQHF. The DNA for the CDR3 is TGTGCCAGCAGTGAGGGATATAGCAATCAGCCCCAGCATTTT.

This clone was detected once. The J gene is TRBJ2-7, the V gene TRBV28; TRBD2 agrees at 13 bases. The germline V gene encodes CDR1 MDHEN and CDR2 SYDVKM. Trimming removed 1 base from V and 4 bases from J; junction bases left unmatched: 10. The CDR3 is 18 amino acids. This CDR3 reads CASSLSLAGGPFRYEQYF. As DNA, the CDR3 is TGTGCCAGCAGTTTATCACTAGCGGGGGGGCCGTTCAGGTACGAGCAGTACTTC. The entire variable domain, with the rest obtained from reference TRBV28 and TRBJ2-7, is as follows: DVKVTQSSRYLVKRTGEKVFLECVQDMDHENMFWYRQDPGLGLRLIYFSYDVKMKEKGDIPEGYSVSREKKERFSLILESASTNQTSMYLCASSLSLAGGPFRYEQYFGPGTRLTVT.

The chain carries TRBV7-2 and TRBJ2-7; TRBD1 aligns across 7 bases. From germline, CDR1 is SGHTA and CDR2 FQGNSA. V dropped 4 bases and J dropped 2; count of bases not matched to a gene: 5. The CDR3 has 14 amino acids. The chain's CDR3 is CASSYNQGAYEQYF. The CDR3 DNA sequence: TGTGCCAGCAGCTATAATCAGGGGGCCTACGAGCAGTACTTC.

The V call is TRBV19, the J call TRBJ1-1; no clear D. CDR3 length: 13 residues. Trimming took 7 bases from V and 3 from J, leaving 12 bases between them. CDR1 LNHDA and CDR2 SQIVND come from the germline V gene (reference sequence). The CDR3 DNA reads TGTGCCAGTAAAGTAGACTTGGACACTGAAGCTTTCTTT. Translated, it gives CASKVDLDTEAFF.

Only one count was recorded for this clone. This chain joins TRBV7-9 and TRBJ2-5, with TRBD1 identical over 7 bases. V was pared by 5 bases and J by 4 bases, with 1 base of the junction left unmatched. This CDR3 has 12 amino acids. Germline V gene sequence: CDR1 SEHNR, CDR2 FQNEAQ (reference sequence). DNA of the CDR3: TGTGCCAGCAGCCGGGACAGAGAGACCCAGTACTTC. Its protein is CASSRDRETQYF. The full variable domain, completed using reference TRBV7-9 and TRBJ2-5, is DTGVSQNPRHKITKRGQNVTFRCDPISEHNRLYWYRQTLGQGPEFLTYFQNEAQLEKSRLLSDRFSAERPKGSFSTLEIQRTEQGDSAMYLCASSRDRETQYFGPGTRLLVL.

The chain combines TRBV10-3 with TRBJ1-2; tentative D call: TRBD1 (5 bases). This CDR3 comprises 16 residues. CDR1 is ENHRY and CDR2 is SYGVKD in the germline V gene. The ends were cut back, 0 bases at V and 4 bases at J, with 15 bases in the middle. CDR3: CAISESWGGNGYGYTF. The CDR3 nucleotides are TGTGCCATCAGTGAGTCTTGGGGCGGTAACGGCTATGGCTACACCTTC.

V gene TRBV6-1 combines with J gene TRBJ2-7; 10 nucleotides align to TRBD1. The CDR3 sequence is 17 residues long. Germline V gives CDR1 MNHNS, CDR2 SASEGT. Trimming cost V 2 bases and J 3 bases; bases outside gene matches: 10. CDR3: CASSEIWGQGRDYEQYF. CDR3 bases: TGTGCCAGCAGTGAAATATGGGGACAGGGGAGAGACTACGAGCAGTACTTC.

This CDR3 reads CASSSPGTEAFF. CDR3 DNA sequence: TGTGCCAGCAGTTCCCCCGGGACAGAAGCTTTCTTT. V gene TRBV6-2 or TRBV6-3 combines with J gene TRBJ1-1, with D maybe TRBD1 (6 bases). V was pared by 4 bases and J by 8 bases, with 11 bases between. The CDR3 has 12 amino acids. CDR1 and CDR2 from the germline V gene are MNHEY and SVGEGT.

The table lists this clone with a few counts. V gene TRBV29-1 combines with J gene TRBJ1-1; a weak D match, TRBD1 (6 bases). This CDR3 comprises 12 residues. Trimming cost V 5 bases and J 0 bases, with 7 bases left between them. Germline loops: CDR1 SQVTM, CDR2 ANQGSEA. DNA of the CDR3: TGCAGCGTTAAGGGGGTGAACACTGAAGCTTTCTTT. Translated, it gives CSVKGVNTEAFF.

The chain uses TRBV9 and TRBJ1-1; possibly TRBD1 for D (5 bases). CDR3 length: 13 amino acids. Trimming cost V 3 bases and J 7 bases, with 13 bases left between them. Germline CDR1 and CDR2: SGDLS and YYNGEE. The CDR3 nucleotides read TGTGCCAGCAGCGCGGATGACAGATATGAAGCTTTCTTT. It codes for CASSADDRYEAFF.

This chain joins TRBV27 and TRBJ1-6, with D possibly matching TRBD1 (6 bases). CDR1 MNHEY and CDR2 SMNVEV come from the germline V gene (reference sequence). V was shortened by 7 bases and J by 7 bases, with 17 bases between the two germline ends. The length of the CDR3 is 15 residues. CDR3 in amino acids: CASTPSTGLNSPLHF. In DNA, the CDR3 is TGTGCCAGCACCCCCTCGACAGGACTGAATTCACCCCTCCACTTT.

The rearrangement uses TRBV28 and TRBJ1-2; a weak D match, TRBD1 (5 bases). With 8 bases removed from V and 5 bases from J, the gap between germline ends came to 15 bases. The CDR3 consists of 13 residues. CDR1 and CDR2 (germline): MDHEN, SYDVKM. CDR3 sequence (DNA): TGTGCCAGCCAGCCCGCGGGGCTTTATGGCTACACCTTC. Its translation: CASQPAGLYGYTF.

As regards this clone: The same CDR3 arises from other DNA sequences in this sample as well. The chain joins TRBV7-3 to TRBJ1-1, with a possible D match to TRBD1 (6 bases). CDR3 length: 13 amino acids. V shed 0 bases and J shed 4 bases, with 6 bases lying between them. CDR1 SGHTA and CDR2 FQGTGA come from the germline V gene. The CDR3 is CASSLTTGTEAFF. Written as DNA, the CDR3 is TGTGCCAGCAGCTTAACGACAGGCACTGAAGCTTTCTTT. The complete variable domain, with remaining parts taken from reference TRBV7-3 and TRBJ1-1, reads GAGVSQTPSNKVTEKGKYVELRCDPISGHTALYWYRQSLGQGPEFLIYFQGTGAADDSGLPNDRFFAVRPEGSVSTLKIQRTERGDSAVYLCASSLTTGTEAFFGQGTRLTVV.

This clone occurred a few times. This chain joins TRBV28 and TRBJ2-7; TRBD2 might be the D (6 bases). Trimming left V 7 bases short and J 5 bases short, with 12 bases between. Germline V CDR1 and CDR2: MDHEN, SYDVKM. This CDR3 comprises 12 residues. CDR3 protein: CASKEGGDEQYF. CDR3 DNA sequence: TGTGCCAGCAAGGAGGGAGGCGACGAGCAGTACTTC. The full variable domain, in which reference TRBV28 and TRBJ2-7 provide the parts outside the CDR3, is DVKVTQSSRYLVKRTGEKVFLECVQDMDHENMFWYRQDPGLGLRLIYFSYDVKMKEKGDIPEGYSVSREKKERFSLILESASTNQTSMYLCASKEGGDEQYFGPGTRLTVT.

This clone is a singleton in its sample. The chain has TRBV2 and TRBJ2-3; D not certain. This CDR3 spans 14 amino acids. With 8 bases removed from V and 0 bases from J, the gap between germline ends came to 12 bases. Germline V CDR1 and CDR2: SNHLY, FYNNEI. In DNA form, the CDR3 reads TGTGCCAGCGCCTCGCGAGCGAGCACAGATACGCAGTATTTT. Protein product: CASASRASTDTQYF.

The CDR3 region is CASSLLGSGTEAFF. CDR3 DNA sequence: TGTGCCAGCAGTTTATTGGGCAGCGGAACTGAAGCTTTCTTT. J is TRBJ1-1 and V is TRBV27; D is uncertain. V was pared by 1 base and J by 5 bases, with 11 bases between. This CDR3 has 14 amino acids. Germline V lookup: CDR1 MNHEY, CDR2 SMNVEV (reference sequence).

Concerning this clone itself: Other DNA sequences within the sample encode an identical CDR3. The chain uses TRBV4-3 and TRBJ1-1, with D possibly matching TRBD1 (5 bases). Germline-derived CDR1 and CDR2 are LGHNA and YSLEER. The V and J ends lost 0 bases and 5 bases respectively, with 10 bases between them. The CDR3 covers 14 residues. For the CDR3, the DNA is TGCGCCAGCAGCCAAGAGGGGCGAGGAACTGAAGCTTTCTTT. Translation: CASSQEGRGTEAFF.

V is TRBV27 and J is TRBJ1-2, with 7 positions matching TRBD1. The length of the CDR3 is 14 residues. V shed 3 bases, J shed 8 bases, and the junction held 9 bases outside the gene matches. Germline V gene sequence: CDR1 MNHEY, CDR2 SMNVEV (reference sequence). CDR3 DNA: TGTGCCAGCAGTTTTCGACAGGGCCTACGCGGCTACACCTTC. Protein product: CASSFRQGLRGYTF.

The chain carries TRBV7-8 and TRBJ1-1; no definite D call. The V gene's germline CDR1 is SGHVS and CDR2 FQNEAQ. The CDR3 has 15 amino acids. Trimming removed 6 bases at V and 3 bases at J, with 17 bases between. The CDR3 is CASSHNRGVDTEAFF. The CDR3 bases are TGTGCCAGCAGTCATAACCGGGGAGTGGACACTGAAGCTTTCTTT. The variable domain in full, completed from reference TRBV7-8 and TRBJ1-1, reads GAGVSQSPRYKVAKRGQDVALRCDPISGHVSLFWYQQALGQGPEFLTYFQNEAQLDKSGLPSDRFFAERPEGSVSTLKIQRTQQEDSAVYLCASSHNRGVDTEAFFGQGTRLTVV.

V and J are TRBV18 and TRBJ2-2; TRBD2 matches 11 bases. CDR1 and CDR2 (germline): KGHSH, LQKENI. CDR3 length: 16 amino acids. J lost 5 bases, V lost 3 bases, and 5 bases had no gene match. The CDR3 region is CASSPLAGGLTGELFF. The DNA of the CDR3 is TGTGCCAGCTCACCGCTAGCGGGAGGTCTTACCGGGGAGCTGTTTTTT.

CDR3 coding DNA: TGTGCCAGCAGCCCGACCGGGACAGAAGGGGAGACCCAGTACTTC. Protein: CASSPTGTEGETQYF. The chain links TRBV9 to TRBJ2-5, with TRBD1 identical over 7 bases. CDR3 size: 15 residues. V lost 4 bases and J lost 5; bases outside the gene matches: 11. Per germline, CDR1 SGDLS and CDR2 YYNGEE.

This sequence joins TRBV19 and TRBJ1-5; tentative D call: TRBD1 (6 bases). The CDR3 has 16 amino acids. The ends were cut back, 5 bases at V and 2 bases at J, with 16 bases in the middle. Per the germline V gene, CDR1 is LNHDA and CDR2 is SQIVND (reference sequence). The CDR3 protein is CASSADRGFGNQPQHF. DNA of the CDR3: TGTGCCAGTAGTGCGGACAGAGGATTCGGCAATCAGCCCCAGCATTTT.

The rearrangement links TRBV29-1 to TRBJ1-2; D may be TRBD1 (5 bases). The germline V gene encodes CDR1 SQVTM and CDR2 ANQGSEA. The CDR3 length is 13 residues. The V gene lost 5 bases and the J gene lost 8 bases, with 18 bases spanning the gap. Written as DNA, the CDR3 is TGCAGCGTTTCTCCCAGGGATTTATGGGGCTACACCTTC. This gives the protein CSVSPRDLWGYTF.

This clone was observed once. The CDR3 loop reads CASTLQGPRGYTF. In DNA, the CDR3 is TGTGCCAGCACCCTCCAGGGGCCCAGGGGCTACACCTTC. The rearrangement links TRBV28 to TRBJ1-2; D is perhaps TRBD1 (6 bases). The CDR3 sequence is 13 residues long. Germline V gene sequence: CDR1 MDHEN, CDR2 SYDVKM. V was pared by 7 bases and J by 8 bases, with 17 bases between.

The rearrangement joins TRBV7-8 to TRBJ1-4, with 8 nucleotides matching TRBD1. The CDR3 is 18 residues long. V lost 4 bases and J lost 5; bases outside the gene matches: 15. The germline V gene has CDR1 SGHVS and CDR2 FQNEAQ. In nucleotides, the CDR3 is TGTGCCAGCAGCTCCAAGCGAACCCAGGGGGCTCAAAATGAAAAACTGTTTTTT. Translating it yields CASSSKRTQGAQNEKLFF.

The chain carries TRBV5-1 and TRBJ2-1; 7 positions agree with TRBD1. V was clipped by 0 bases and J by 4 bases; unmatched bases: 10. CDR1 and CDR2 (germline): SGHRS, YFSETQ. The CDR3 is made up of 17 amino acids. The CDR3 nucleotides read TGCGCCAGCAGCTTGGGGTACCGGGACAGCGAGTACAATGAGCAGTTCTTC. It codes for CASSLGYRDSEYNEQFF.

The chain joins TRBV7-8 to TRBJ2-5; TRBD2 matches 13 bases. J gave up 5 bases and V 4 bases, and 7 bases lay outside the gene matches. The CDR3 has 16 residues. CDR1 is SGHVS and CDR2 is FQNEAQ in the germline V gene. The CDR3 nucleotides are TGTGCCAGCAGCTCACGGACTAGCGGGAGTAGGGAGACCCAGTACTTC. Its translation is CASSSRTSGSRETQYF.

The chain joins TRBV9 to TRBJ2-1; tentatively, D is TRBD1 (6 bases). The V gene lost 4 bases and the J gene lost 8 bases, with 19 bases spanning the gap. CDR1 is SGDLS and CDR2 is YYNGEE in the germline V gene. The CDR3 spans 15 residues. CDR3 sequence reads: CASSQGLGTWDEQFF. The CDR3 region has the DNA TGTGCCAGCAGCCAAGGCCTGGGGACATGGGATGAGCAGTTCTTC.

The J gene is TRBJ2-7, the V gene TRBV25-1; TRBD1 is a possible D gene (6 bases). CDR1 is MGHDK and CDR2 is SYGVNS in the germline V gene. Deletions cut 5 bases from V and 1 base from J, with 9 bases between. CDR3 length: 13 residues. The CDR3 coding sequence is TGTGCCAGCAGTACCAGGGGATCCTACGAGCAGTACTTC. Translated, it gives CASSTRGSYEQYF.